These T cell receptor beta chains were read from a single sample in a study of PD-1 and CTLA-4 blockade in melanoma. Clones were sequenced by immunoSEQ multiplex PCR, and TCRdb holds only the in-frame ones, with some missing. The table shows about 21,000 clones, with 70% to 90% occurring only once. The specimen comprised CD8+ T cells from peripheral blood, sampled before anti-PD-1 treatment. The receptors derive from a human donor with melanoma. CDR3s include the opening cysteine and the closing phenylalanine or tryptophan. The order of the fields is V gene, J gene, D gene, clone size, CDR3 DNA, CDR3 protein. D genes are given only for firm matches. Size is stated for part of the rows, as once, few or many counts, or as a class when the clone is expanded.

>TRBV12-3/TRBV12-4|TRBJ2-2|NA|NA
TGTGCCAGCAAGCGCACCGGGGAGCTGTTTTTT
CASKRTGELFF
>TRBV11-2|TRBJ2-5|TRBD2|NA
TGTGCCAGCAGCTTAGCGGGTAGCGGGGGGATCCAAGAGACCCAGTACTTC
CASSLAGSGGIQETQYF
>TRBV7-2|TRBJ1-2|NA|once
TGTGCCAGCCCCTTGCCGGGGGGCCCGGGGAACGGCTACACCTTC
CASPLPGGPGNGYTF
>TRBV2|TRBJ1-4|NA|NA
TGTGCCAGCAGTGACCTAGGGACTAATGAAAAACTGTTTTTT
CASSDLGTNEKLFF
>TRBV19|TRBJ2-1|NA|NA
TGTACATCTAGCGCCGTCGGAGGCTCCTACAATGAGCAGTTCTTC
CTSSAVGGSYNEQFF
>TRBV7-9|TRBJ1-1|NA|NA
TGTGCCAGCAGCTACTTGGGGGCAGATGAAGCTTTCTTT
CASSYLGADEAFF
>TRBV19|TRBJ1-1|NA|once
TGTGCCAGTAGTACCTCAGGGGCTACGAACACTGAAGCTTTCTTT
CASSTSGATNTEAFF
>TRBV28|TRBJ1-5|TRBD1|NA
TGTGCCAGCAGTTTACGGACAGGGATAACGGAGCCCCAGCATTTT
CASSLRTGITEPQHF
>TRBV3-1/TRBV3-2|TRBJ1-5|NA|NA
TGTGCCAGCAGCCAAGAAGGGTCTGGGGGGAATAGCAATCAGCCCCAGCATTTT
CASSQEGSGGNSNQPQHF
>TRBV4-1|TRBJ1-4|NA|NA
TGCGCCAGCAGCCTTGCCGGGGGGAATGAAAAACTGTTTTTT
CASSLAGGNEKLFF
>TRBV29-1|TRBJ1-2|NA|NA
TGCAGCGTCGAAGTTGGGAACCCTGGCTACACCTTC
CSVEVGNPGYTF
>TRBV6-5|TRBJ1-2|NA|NA
TGTGCCAGCAGCCAGCTGGGGGATGGCTACACCTTC
CASSQLGDGYTF
>TRBV29-1|TRBJ2-7|TRBD1|NA
TGCAGCGTTGAATTAGGGGGACAGTCCTCCTACGAGCAGTACTTC
CSVELGGQSSYEQYF
>TRBV4-2|TRBJ1-5|NA|few
TGTGCCAGCAGCCAAGATCTGGGGGGCAATCAGCCCCAGCATTTT
CASSQDLGGNQPQHF
>TRBV10-1|TRBJ1-5|NA|few
TGCGCCAGCAGGCGGATGGGCCACCAGCCCCAGCATTTT
CASRRMGHQPQHF
>TRBV23-1|TRBJ1-1|NA|NA
TGCGCCAGCACCCTCGGGCCTGGAGAGGGTATGAACACTGAAGCTTTCTTT
CASTLGPGEGMNTEAFF
>TRBV29-1|TRBJ1-1|NA|few
TGCAGCGTTGAGGACGGACTGAACACTGAAGCTTTCTTT
CSVEDGLNTEAFF
>TRBV27|TRBJ2-1|NA|NA
TGTGCCAGCAGCGAGGGGGGACTCCTCGACAATGAGCAGTTCTTC
CASSEGGLLDNEQFF
>TRBV11-2|TRBJ1-4|TRBD1|NA
TGTGCCAGCAGCTTAGAAGCAGGGGGCAACGAAAAACTGTTTTTT
CASSLEAGGNEKLFF
>TRBV18|TRBJ2-5|TRBD2|NA
TGTGCCAGCTCACCACCCCCCGGTAGCGGGGGCCCCAATCAAGAGACCCAGTACTTC
CASSPPPGSGGPNQETQYF
>TRBV27|TRBJ1-1|NA|NA
TGTGCCAGCAGTTTAGAGATGAACACTGAAGCTTTCTTT
CASSLEMNTEAFF
>TRBV19|TRBJ2-1|NA|NA
TGTGCCAGTAGTATAGATTTCAATGAGCAGTTCTTC
CASSIDFNEQFF
>TRBV21-1|TRBJ1-5|NA|NA
TGTGCCCCCTGGGGGGGGACCCCCAATCAGCCCCAGCATTTT
CAPWGGTPNQPQHF
>TRBV4-1|TRBJ1-1|NA|NA
TGCGCCAGCAGCCAAGACAGGAACACTGAAGCTTTCTTT
CASSQDRNTEAFF
>TRBV13|TRBJ1-4|TRBD1|NA
TGTGCCAGCAGCCGGACAGGGGCCGATGAAAAACTGTTTTTT
CASSRTGADEKLFF
>TRBV6-1|TRBJ2-7|NA|once
TGTGCCAGCAGTGAATTTGGTGGCGAGCAGTACTTC
CASSEFGGEQYF
>TRBV15|TRBJ1-4|TRBD1|NA
TGTGCCACCAGCAGAGATCGGTCAGGGGGCCATGAAAAACTGTTTTTT
CATSRDRSGGHEKLFF
>TRBV4-1|TRBJ1-6|NA|NA
TGCGCCAGCAGCCAAGACGTGGACCCCCGTACCACCCTCCACTTT
CASSQDVDPRTTLHF
>TRBV5-6|TRBJ2-5|NA|NA
TGTGCCAGCAGCTTGTCGGCCTCACAAGAGACCCAGTACTTC
CASSLSASQETQYF
>TRBV4-1|TRBJ2-5|NA|NA
TGCGCCAGCAGCCAAGTGGGGGGCCGGGAGACCCAGTACTTC
CASSQVGGRETQYF
>TRBV4-2|TRBJ2-3|NA|once
TGTGCCAGCAGCCAAGGGGCCCTCGGGACTCGCCAAGATACGCAGTATTTT
CASSQGALGTRQDTQYF
>TRBV6-2/TRBV6-3|TRBJ2-7|TRBD2|NA
TGTGCCAGCAGTGCTACCGGGACTAGCAGACAATACGAGCAGTACTTC
CASSATGTSRQYEQYF
>TRBV3-1/TRBV3-2|TRBJ2-2|NA|NA
TGTGCCAGCAGCCAAGACGGTCCGGAGGCAGCCACCGGGGAGCTGTTTTTT
CASSQDGPEAATGELFF
>TRBV9|TRBJ1-1|NA|NA
TGTGCCAGCAGCTTCGGGACCTACACTGAAGCTTTCTTT
CASSFGTYTEAFF
>TRBV5-1|TRBJ2-1|TRBD2|NA
TGCGCCAGCAGCTTGGAGACTAGCGGGAATGAGCAGTTCTTC
CASSLETSGNEQFF